The clone carrying this T cell receptor beta chain was seen a handful of times. Its antigen is unidentified. CD45RO-negative CD8 cells positively selected for CCR7 made up the naive population, which excluded terminally differentiated effector memory CD45RA+ cells. The sample comes from a study of shared clonotypes between healthy human individuals. Study-level points and caveats: The generation probabilities recorded for non-shared clonotypes fell below those of clonotypes shared by all four donors. Naive subsets typically showed greater estimated richness than memory subsets. Large sequencing depth failed to make sorted-subset sequencing complete, rarefaction showed. In having few donors, the study represented limited genetic and exposure-history diversity.

The germline V and J ends were trimmed by 3 bases and 1 base, with 10 bases remaining between them. The V gene's germline CDR1 is SGDLS and CDR2 YYNGEE. The CDR3 length is 14 residues. Clones were sequenced by immunoSEQ multiplex PCR, and TCRdb holds only the in-frame ones, with some missing. The table includes around 2,000,000 clones, 90% to 95% detected once. The V and J genes are TRBV9 and TRBJ1-1; weak D call: TRBD1 (5 bases). The sample taken for sequencing was naive CD8+ T cells from PBMCs. The receptor was isolated from a man in his late teens or twenties in good health. Some clones in this sample may be carry-over from other donors' samples. CDR3 sequence reads: CASSADGQNTEAFF. CDR3 DNA sequence: TGTGCCAGCAGCGCAGACGGACAGAACACTGAAGCTTTCTTT.